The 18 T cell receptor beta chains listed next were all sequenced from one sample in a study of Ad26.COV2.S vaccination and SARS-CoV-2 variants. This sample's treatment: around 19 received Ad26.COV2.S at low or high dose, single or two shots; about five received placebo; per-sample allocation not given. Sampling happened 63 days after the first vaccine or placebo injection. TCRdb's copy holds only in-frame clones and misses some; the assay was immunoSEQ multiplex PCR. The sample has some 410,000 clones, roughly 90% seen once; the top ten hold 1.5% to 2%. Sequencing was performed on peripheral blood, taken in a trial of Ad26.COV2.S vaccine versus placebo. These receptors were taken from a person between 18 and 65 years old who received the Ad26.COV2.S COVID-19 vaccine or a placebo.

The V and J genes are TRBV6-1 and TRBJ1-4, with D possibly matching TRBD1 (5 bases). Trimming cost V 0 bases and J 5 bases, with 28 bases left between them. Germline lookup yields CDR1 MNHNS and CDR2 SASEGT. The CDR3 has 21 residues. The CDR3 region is CASSEAGLGQLLPPENEKLFF. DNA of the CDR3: TGTGCCAGCAGTGAAGCCGGGCTGGGGCAGCTTCTGCCCCCCGAGAATGAAAAACTGTTTTTT.

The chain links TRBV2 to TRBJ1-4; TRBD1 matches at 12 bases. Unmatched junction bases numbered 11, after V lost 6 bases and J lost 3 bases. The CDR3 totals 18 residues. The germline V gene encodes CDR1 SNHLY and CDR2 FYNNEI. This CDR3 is CASRIGTGGTVPNEKLFF. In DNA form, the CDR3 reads TGTGCCAGCAGGATCGGGACAGGGGGCACGGTGCCTAATGAAAAACTGTTTTTT.

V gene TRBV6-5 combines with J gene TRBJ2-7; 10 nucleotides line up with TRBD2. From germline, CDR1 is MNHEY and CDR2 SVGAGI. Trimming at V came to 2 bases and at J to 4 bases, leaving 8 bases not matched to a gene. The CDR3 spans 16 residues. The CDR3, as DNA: TGTGCCAGCAGTTACACCGGGGCTAGCGGGGGTTACGAGCAGTACTTC. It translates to CASSYTGASGGYEQYF.

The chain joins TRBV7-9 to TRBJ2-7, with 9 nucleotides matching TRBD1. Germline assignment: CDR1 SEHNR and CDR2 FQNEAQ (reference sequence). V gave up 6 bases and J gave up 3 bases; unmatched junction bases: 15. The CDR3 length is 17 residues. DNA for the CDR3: TGTGCCAGCAGTTCGACAGGGGGAGAGGGGTCTATCTACGAGCAGTACTTC. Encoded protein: CASSSTGGEGSIYEQYF. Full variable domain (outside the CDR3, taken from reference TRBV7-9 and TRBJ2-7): DTGVSQNPRHKITKRGQNVTFRCDPISEHNRLYWYRQTLGQGPEFLTYFQNEAQLEKSRLLSDRFSAERPKGSFSTLEIQRTEQGDSAMYLCASSSTGGEGSIYEQYFGPGTRLTVT.

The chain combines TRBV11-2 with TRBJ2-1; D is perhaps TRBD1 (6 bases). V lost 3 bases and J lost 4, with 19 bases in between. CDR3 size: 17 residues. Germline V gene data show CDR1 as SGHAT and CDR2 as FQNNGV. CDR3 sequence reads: CASSFPPRQVKYNEQFF. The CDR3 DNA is TGTGCCAGCAGCTTCCCACCCCGACAGGTGAAGTACAATGAGCAGTTCTTC. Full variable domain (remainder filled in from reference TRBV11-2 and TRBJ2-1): EAGVAQSPRYKIIEKRQSVAFWCNPISGHATLYWYQQILGQGPKLLIQFQNNGVVDDSQLPKDRFSAERLKGVDSTLKIQPAKLEDSAVYLCASSFPPRQVKYNEQFFGPGTRLTVL.

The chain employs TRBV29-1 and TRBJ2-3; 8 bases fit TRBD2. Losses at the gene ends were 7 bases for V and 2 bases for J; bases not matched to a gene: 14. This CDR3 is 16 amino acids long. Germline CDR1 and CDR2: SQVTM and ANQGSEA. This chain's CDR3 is CSAGLATNPHTDTQYF. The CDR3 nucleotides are TGCAGCGCCGGACTAGCCACGAATCCGCACACAGATACGCAGTATTTT.

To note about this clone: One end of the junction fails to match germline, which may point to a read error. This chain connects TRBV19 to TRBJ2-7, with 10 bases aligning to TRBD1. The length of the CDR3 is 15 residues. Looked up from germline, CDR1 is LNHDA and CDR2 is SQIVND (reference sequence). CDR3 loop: CASSLDRGPTYEQYF. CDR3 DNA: TGTGCCAGTAGTTTAGACAGGGGGCCAACCTACGAGCAGTACTTC.

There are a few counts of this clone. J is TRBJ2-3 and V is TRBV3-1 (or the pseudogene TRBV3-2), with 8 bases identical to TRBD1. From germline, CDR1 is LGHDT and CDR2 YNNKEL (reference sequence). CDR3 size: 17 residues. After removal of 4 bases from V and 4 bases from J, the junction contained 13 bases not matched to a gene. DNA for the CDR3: TGTGCCAGCAGCCTAACACGACAGGGGATCGGATCAGATACGCAGTATTTT. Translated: CASSLTRQGIGSDTQYF.

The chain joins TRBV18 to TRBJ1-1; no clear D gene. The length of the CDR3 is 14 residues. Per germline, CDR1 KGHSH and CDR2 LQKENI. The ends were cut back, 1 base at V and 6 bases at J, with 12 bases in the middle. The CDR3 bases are TGTGCCAGCTCACCACTCACTCGGCCCCCTGAAGCTTTCTTT. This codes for CASSPLTRPPEAFF.

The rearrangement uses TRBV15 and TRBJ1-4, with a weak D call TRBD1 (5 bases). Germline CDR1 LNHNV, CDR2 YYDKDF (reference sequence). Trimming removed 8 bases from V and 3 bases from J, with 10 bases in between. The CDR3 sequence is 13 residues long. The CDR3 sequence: CATRAGANEKLFF. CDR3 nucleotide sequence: TGTGCCACCCGGGCGGGGGCTAATGAAAAACTGTTTTTT.

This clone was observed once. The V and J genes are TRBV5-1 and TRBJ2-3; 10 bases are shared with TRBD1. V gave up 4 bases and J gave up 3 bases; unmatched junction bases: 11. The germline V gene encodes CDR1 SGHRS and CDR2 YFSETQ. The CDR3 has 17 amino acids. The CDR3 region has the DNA TGCGCCAGCAGCGGGACCGACAGGGGGCGTGGGACAGATACGCAGTATTTT. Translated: CASSGTDRGRGTDTQYF. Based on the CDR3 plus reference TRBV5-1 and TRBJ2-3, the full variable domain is KAGVTQTPRYLIKTRGQQVTLSCSPISGHRSVSWYQQTPGQGLQFLFEYFSETQRNKGNFPGRFSGRQFSNSRSEMNVSTLELGDSALYLCASSGTDRGRGTDTQYFGPGTRLTVL.

CDR3 nucleotide sequence: TGTGCCAGCAGCCAAGCCCCCCCGGGGTGGGCGCATAATTCACCCCTCCACTTT. Protein product: CASSQAPPGWAHNSPLHF. The rearrangement uses TRBV3-1 (or the pseudogene TRBV3-2) and TRBJ1-6; no definite D call. The CDR3 loop spans 18 amino acids. With 1 base removed from V and 5 bases from J, the gap between germline ends came to 18 bases. The germline CDR1 and CDR2 sequences are LGHDT and YNNKEL (reference sequence).

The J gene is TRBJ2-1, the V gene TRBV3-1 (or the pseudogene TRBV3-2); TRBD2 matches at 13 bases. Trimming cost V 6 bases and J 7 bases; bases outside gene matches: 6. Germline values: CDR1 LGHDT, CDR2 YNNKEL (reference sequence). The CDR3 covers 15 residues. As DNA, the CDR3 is TGTGCCAGCAGTCGAAGGACTAGCGGGGGAAATGAGCAGTTCTTC. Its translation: CASSRRTSGGNEQFF.

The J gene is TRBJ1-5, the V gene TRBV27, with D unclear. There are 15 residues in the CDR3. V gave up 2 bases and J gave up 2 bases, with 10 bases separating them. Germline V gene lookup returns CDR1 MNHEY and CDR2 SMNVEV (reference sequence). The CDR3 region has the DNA TGTGCCAGCAGTTTAATAGGGTTCGGCAATCAGCCCCAGCATTTT. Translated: CASSLIGFGNQPQHF.

The CDR3 loop reads CASSPGVPNSPLHF. CDR3 nucleotide sequence: TGTGCCAGCAGCCCAGGGGTCCCGAATTCACCCCTCCACTTT. The V and J genes are TRBV7-9 and TRBJ1-6; the D gene is possibly TRBD1 (6 bases). CDR3 length equals 14 residues. Trimming pared 5 bases from V and 7 bases from J, leaving 12 bases between. Germline CDR1 SEHNR, CDR2 FQNEAQ (reference sequence).

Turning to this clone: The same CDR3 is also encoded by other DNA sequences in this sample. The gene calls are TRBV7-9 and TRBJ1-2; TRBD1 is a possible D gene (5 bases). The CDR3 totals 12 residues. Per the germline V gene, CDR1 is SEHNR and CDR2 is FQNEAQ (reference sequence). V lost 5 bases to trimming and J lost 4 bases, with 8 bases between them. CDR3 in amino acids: CASSGQGYGYTF. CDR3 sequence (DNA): TGTGCCAGCAGCGGCCAGGGCTATGGCTACACCTTC.

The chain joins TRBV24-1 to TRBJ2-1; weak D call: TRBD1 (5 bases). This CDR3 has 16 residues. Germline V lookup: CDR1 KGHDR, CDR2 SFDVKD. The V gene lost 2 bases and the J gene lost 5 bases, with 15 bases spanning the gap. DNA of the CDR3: TGTGCCACCAGTGATTCGTCCCCAGGGTTTAACAATGAGCAGTTCTTC. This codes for CATSDSSPGFNNEQFF.

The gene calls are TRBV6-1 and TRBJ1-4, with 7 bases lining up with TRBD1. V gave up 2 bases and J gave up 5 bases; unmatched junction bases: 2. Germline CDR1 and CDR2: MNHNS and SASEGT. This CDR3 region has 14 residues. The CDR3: CASSEHRGNEKLFF. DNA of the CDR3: TGTGCCAGCAGTGAACACAGGGGCAATGAAAAACTGTTTTTT.